These 14 T cell receptor beta chains were sequenced from one sample in a study of early T cells in non-severe SARS-CoV-2 infection. TCRdb processed the 5' RACE reads anew with MiXCR; each CDR3 protein has one entry. Among more than 25,000 distinct CDR3 sequences listed, around 5% were seen once. Sequenced: whole blood. The source is an adult who was a healthcare worker with PCR-confirmed SARS-CoV-2 infection or an uninfected control (not recorded which).

This clonotype was seen ten or more times. The chain uses TRBV20-1 and TRBJ2-3, with 7 nucleotides matching TRBD2. Looked up from germline, CDR1 is DFQATT and CDR2 is SNEGSKA (reference sequence). V shed 5 bases and J 4 bases; nucleotides not matched to a gene: 9. The length of the CDR3 is 14 residues. Here the CDR3 DNA reads TGCAGTGCTGCTCAGGGAGGGCGGGCAGATACGCAGTATTTT. It specifies CSAAQGGRADTQYF.

This clonotype was seen only a few times. The CDR3 nucleotides read TGTGCCAGTAGCGTAAGCAGGGGGCGACAGGCCTCTGGGGCCAACGTCCTGACTTTC. It is translated as CASSVSRGRQASGANVLTF. The chain has TRBV19 and TRBJ2-6; 8 nucleotides line up with TRBD1. The ends lost 6 bases at V and 0 bases at J; junction bases unmatched: 13. Germline CDR1 LNHDA, CDR2 SQIVND (reference sequence). The CDR3 is 19 amino acids.

This chain joins TRBV5-1 and TRBJ1-1; tentatively, D is TRBD1 (5 bases). There are 16 residues in the CDR3. Trimming removed 4 bases at V and 1 base at J, with 17 bases between. Germline V lookup: CDR1 SGHRS, CDR2 YFSETQ. CDR3 bases: TGCGCCAGCAGCAGGCGGGGAAGAGGGGCGAACACTGAAGCTTTCTTT. Translating gives CASSRRGRGANTEAFF.

This clonotype has a count of ten or more. V and J are TRBV5-6 and TRBJ2-7, with 10 positions matching TRBD2. The CDR3 runs to 13 residues. CDR1 and CDR2 from the germline V gene are SGHDT and YYEEEE. V shed 3 bases and J 6 bases; nucleotides not matched to a gene: 3. The CDR3 loop reads CASSSLAGSEQYF. CDR3 nucleotide sequence: TGTGCCAGCAGCTCACTAGCGGGAAGCGAGCAGTACTTC.

There are many counts of this clonotype. The chain has TRBV7-2 and TRBJ2-2; D unclear. The germline V gene encodes CDR1 SGHTA and CDR2 FQGNSA. The CDR3 has 15 amino acids. V was shortened by 2 bases and J by 4 bases, with 11 bases between the two germline ends. CDR3 in amino acids: CASSLRRTGTGELFF. CDR3 nucleotide sequence: TGTGCCAGCAGCTTACGGCGGACGGGCACCGGGGAGCTGTTTTTT.

The sample holds many counts of this clonotype. The V and J genes are TRBV5-6 and TRBJ2-6; D is possibly TRBD2 (6 bases). Deletions cut 5 bases from V and 0 bases from J, with 9 bases between. The V gene's germline CDR1 is SGHDT and CDR2 YYEEEE. The CDR3 sequence is 15 residues long. For the CDR3, the DNA is TGTGCCAGCAGGGAGGGTCCCTCTGGGGCCAACGTCCTGACTTTC. As protein: CASREGPSGANVLTF.

This clonotype was seen at least ten times. The CDR3 spells CASSFRTVGDTQYF. Written as DNA, the CDR3 is TGTGCCAGCAGCTTTCGGACGGTGGGGGATACGCAGTATTTT. V usage is TRBV3-1 and J usage is TRBJ2-3; no clear D gene. V was trimmed by 5 bases and J by 6 bases, leaving 15 bases between them. The CDR3 sequence is 14 residues long. In germline, CDR1 is LGHDT, CDR2 YNNKEL (reference sequence).

In its sample, this clonotype was seen a few times. V gene TRBV6-4 combines with J gene TRBJ1-1; 8 bases match TRBD1. The V gene's germline CDR1 is MRHNA and CDR2 SNTAGT. Trimming removed 6 bases from V and 4 bases from J; junction bases left unmatched: 4. The CDR3 runs 13 residues. The CDR3 spells CASRFTGGTEAFF. The CDR3 DNA is TGTGCCAGCAGATTCACAGGGGGCACTGAAGCTTTCTTT.

This clonotype has at least ten counts. The rearrangement links TRBV12-3 or TRBV12-4 to TRBJ2-5; perhaps TRBD1 as D (5 bases). CDR3 length: 14 residues. Trimming removed 6 bases from V and 4 bases from J, with 15 bases in between. The DNA of the CDR3 is TGTGCCAGCAGCTCACAGGTAGACCTAGAGACCCAGTACTTC. The encoded protein is CASSSQVDLETQYF.

The CDR3 loop reads CASSESAGSYNEQFF. As DNA, the CDR3 is TGCGCCAGCAGTGAGTCGGCAGGGTCCTACAATGAGCAGTTCTTC. V is TRBV10-1 and J is TRBJ2-1; maybe TRBD1 (5 bases). This CDR3 comprises 15 residues. Trimming stripped 0 bases from V and 1 base from J, with 7 bases between. CDR1 is WNHNN, CDR2 SYGVQD, per germline (reference sequence).

This chain joins TRBV6-1 and TRBJ1-5; D not certain. The ends were cut back, 3 bases at V and 6 bases at J, with 9 bases in the middle. Germline CDR1 MNHNS, CDR2 SASEGT. The CDR3 totals 13 residues. This CDR3 is CASSDQAPQPQHF. The CDR3 coding sequence is TGTGCCAGCAGTGACCAGGCGCCTCAGCCCCAGCATTTT.

In its sample, this clonotype was seen many times. The genes are TRBV6-7 and TRBJ1-5; 8 nucleotides match TRBD1. Being an ORF, TRBV6-7 has a function that is uncertain. Unmatched junction bases numbered 8, after V lost 4 bases and J lost 9 bases. The CDR3 covers 14 residues. DNA of the CDR3: TGTGCCAGCAGTTCCAGGGGGCCCCGCGTGCCCCAGCATTTT. Residues: CASSSRGPRVPQHF.

Sample share makes this clonotype medium-sized. V is TRBV7-6 and J is TRBJ2-3; D gene uncertain. Trimming left V 4 bases short and J 0 bases short, with 8 bases between. This CDR3 has 14 residues. CDR1 and CDR2 (germline): SGHVS, FNYEAQ. The CDR3 spells CASSYGGSTDTQYF. The DNA for the CDR3 is TGTGCCAGCAGCTACGGTGGTAGCACAGATACGCAGTATTTT.

This clonotype was detected many times. The chain is built from TRBV20-1 and TRBJ2-7; no clear D. Trimming took off 6 bases at V and 7 bases at J, with 13 bases between the two ends. The CDR3 covers 11 residues. CDR1 and CDR2 from the germline V gene are DFQATT and SNEGSKA (reference sequence). For the CDR3, the DNA is TGCAGTGCCCCGACCTTGGGAGAGCAGTACTTC. Translated, it gives CSAPTLGEQYF.